Sequencing of this TCR beta chain was carried out in a study of T-cell memory formation after mild COVID-19 (dated by TCRdb to the early 2020s). Study-wide context: Most TCR sequence clusters were specific to one of the two donors. Two young, previously healthy adult volunteers, one female and one male, were included in the cohort. T-cell clones expanding and contracting after mild COVID-19 in a couple of donors were tracked by longitudinal TCRalpha and TCRbeta repertoire sequencing. General conclusions and limits of the study: Clones that contracted from day 15 to 85 showed balanced CD4/CD8 phenotypes, whereas a second wave of clones that expanded from day 15 to 37 leaned towards CD4+. The detection of some responding clones in pre-infection memory suggests that pre-existing cross-reactive memory T cells joined the SARS-CoV-2 response. Contracting CD4+ clones appeared mostly in the CM and EM memory subsets, whereas CD8+ clones were enriched in EMRA. The second-wave clones that peaked on day 37 were not confirmed to be SARS-CoV-2 specific. The study covered only a couple of mild cases, and larger cohorts including severe cases with pre-infection samples were considered necessary.

CDR1 SGHTA and CDR2 FQGTGA are derived from the germline V gene. Compared with germline, V lacks 5 bases and J lacks 1 base; bases without a gene match: 10. The CDR3 spans 16 residues, from the cysteine through the phenylalanine. The retained sequence is limited to the CDR3, 48 bases, with the frame set at the first base. Ficoll-Paque density gradient centrifugation was the method used to isolate PBMCs. Notes on this clonotype: It lacks a known antigen. No base quality values were provided; no much bigger clone lies one nucleotide off.

The instrument was an Illumina NovaSeq 6000. TCRalpha and TCRbeta cDNA libraries were constructed by 5'RACE with constant-segment primers, with sample barcodes and unique molecular identifiers being introduced. Trizol reagent was used to extract RNA from every sample. Library amplification was performed in two PCR steps, and a second sample barcode and Illumina TruSeq adapters were introduced in the second step. Sequencing of libraries was performed on an Illumina NovaSeq with 2 x 150 bp paired-end reads. Concerning the study's data processing: Reads were demultiplexed and collapsed into UMI-guided consensus sequences with migec v1.2.7. With mixcr v2.1.11, UMI consensuses were aligned to TRA and TRB V and J templates and assembled into clonotypes. A clonotype was counted as expanded or contracted only if both edgeR and NoisET called the change significant, with noise models trained on biological replicates. For edgeR calls, the thresholds were a false discovery rate-adjusted p below 0.01 and a log2 fold-change of 1. As an exploratory analysis of dynamics, PCA with hierarchical clustering was applied to max-normalized trajectories of the 1000 most abundant clonotypes. Separately sequenced CD4+ and CD8+ repertoires were used to assign the CD4 or CD8 phenotype of responding clones. TCRdb applied fastp at Q25 and MiXCR to the public reads, then kept only in-frame beta chains. CDR3 protein duplicates are merged, each entry listing the most common genes and DNA. It is TCRdb's table, rather than the study itself, that gives the V and J calls and clone size. This sample holds approximately 100,000 distinct CDR3 sequences; roughly 10% were observed only once. Of the sample, approximately 40% falls within the top ten clones.

The chain employs TRBV7-3 and TRBJ2-5, with TRBD1 identical over 7 junction bases. The clonotype originates from a man between 18 and 29 years old who had mild COVID-19 (a few samples of this study predate the infection). The sample titles of this study are shuffled in the database, so cell type and time point are left out; the donor was told from shared clones. The sample was PBMCs or a T cell subset sorted from them (not recorded which). The CDR3 in this case is CASSLYRGPCQETQYF. In nucleotide form, the sequence is TGTGCCAGCAGCCTATACAGGGGACCTTGCCAAGAGACCCAGTACTTC.